The 3 T cell receptor beta chains listed next were all sequenced from one sample in a study of blood T cell repertoires in COVID-19. This table comes from immunoSEQ multiplex PCR, and its TCRdb copy is limited to in-frame clones, with some not included. In the table there are 110,000 to 150,000 clones, about 80% of which are singletons. What was sequenced was peripheral blood. These receptors all come from a man in his sixties with acute or convalescent COVID-19.

This chain uses TRBV4-3 with TRBJ1-1, with TRBD1 as a possible D gene (6 bases). Between the trimmed V and J ends, which lost 3 bases and 0 bases, there was a span of 11 bases. Looked up from germline, CDR1 is LGHNA and CDR2 is YSLEER. This CDR3 region has 15 residues. CDR3 sequence (DNA): TGCGCCAGCAGCCACCTACAGGGTCTGAACACTGAAGCTTTCTTT. It yields the protein CASSHLQGLNTEAFF.

V and J are TRBV5-6 and TRBJ1-5; D call uncertain. V was shortened by 4 bases and J by 1 base, with 9 bases between the two germline ends. The germline V gene encodes CDR1 SGHDT and CDR2 YYEEEE. This CDR3 is built from 14 residues. The CDR3: CASSAVTSNQPQHF. The DNA of the CDR3 is TGTGCCAGCAGCGCGGTGACGAGCAATCAGCCCCAGCATTTT. Full variable domain (rest looked up from reference TRBV5-6 and TRBJ1-5): DAGVTQSPTHLIKTRGQQVTLRCSPKSGHDTVSWYQQALGQGPQFIFQYYEEEERQRGNFPDRFSGHQFPNYSSELNVNALLLGDSALYLCASSAVTSNQPQHFGDGTRLSIL.

The V call is TRBV30, the J call TRBJ2-7; D is unclear. Deletions cut 5 bases from V and 2 bases from J, with 13 bases between. CDR1 is GTSNPN and CDR2 is SVGIG in the germline V gene (reference sequence). The CDR3 has 13 amino acids. The CDR3 is CAWSPVYAYEQYF. In DNA, the CDR3 is TGTGCCTGGTCCCCGGTTTATGCCTACGAGCAGTACTTC.